Detailed here is one TCR beta chain. As yet, its antigen is unknown. The data belong to a study of OX40 agonist ivuxolimab in advanced cancers. Study in general: Intravenous ivuxolimab was administered to patients every 2 weeks at 0.01 to 10 mg/kg. Those enrolled were roughly 80% male, with a mean age of approximately 60 years and ages from 23 to 79. Study-level findings and limits: CD8+ T cells were the subset that, on average, had more expanded clones than CD4+. With doses of 0.1-3.0 mg/kg, partial responders showed among the lowest clonal expansion.

Measured with immunoSEQ multiplex PCR; TCRdb has only the in-frame clones, and not every one. Of fewer than 80,000 clones detected, approximately 90% appear once; the ten largest clones hold approximately 0.5%. The V gene lost 7 bases and the J gene lost 2 bases, with 14 bases spanning the gap. Germline lookup yields CDR1 MRHNA and CDR2 SNTAGT. The CDR3 is 14 amino acids. This specimen was CD4+ or CD8+ T cells sorted from blood, taken in a trial of the OX40 agonist ivuxolimab. J is TRBJ1-2 and V is TRBV6-4; no definite D call. The sequence was obtained from an adult with an advanced solid tumor such as melanoma, head and neck, liver or kidney cancer. CDR3 bases: TGTGCCAGCACCACCGGGTCAGTAAACTATGGCTACACCTTC. It yields the protein CASTTGSVNYGYTF.